The table lists the clone carrying this TCR beta chain with a count of one. Using immunoSEQ multiplex PCR, the repertoire was profiled, and TCRdb retains in-frame clones only, with some absent. The data hold over 100,000 clones, with roughly four fifths observed a single time. This sample stems from a study of radiotherapy plus CTLA-4 blockade in lung cancer. V dropped 3 bases and J dropped 3; count of bases not matched to a gene: 10. Germline CDR1 and CDR2: LGHNA and YSLEER. The CDR3 runs to 16 residues. This sequence originates from a human donor with non-small cell lung cancer that progressed on radiotherapy plus ipilimumab. Some clones in this sample may be carry-over from other donors' samples. This sequence joins TRBV4-3 and TRBJ1-1; 7 bases are shared with TRBD1. This specimen was peripheral blood, taken from a patient treated with radiotherapy plus ipilimumab. The CDR3 coding sequence is TGCGCCAGCAGCCAGGATGGGACAGAAACTTACACTGAAGCTTTCTTT. Protein sequence: CASSQDGTETYTEAFF.